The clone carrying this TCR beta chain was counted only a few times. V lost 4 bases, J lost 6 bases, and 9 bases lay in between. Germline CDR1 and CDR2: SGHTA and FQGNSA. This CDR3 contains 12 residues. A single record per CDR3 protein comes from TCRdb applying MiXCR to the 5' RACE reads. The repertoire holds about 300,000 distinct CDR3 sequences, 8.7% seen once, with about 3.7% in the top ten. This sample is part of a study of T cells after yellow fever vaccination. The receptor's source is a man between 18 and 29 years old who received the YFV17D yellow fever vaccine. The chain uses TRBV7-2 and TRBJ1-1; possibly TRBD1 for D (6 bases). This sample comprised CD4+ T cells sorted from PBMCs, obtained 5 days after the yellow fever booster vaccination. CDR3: CASSSSGAEAFF. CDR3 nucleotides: TGTGCCAGCAGCTCCTCAGGGGCTGAAGCTTTCTTT.